This TCR beta chain was profiled in a study of T cell responses to AZD1222 COVID-19 vaccine. Study at large: The study pooled second doses at about 4 or about 12 weeks.

Study-wide results and caveats: Clonal diversity was possibly underestimated; the donors were predominantly white British and more often female. Spike-specific TCR depth and breadth grew after two AZD1222 doses.

Deletions cut 3 bases from V and 5 bases from J, with 13 bases between. From germline, CDR1 is MDHEN and CDR2 SYDVKM. The CDR3 extends over 14 amino acids. A word on this clone: Its specificity is not known.

The data were produced by immunoSEQ multiplex PCR, yet TCRdb's version contains in-frame clones alone and is incomplete. The data hold 80,000 to 95,000 clones, with 92% observed a single time. This clonotype was obtained from an adult in good health. The specimen comprised peripheral blood, sampled on day 0 of AZD1222 vaccination. This chain uses TRBV28 with TRBJ1-2, with no clear D. This CDR3 is CASSLDGNSYGYTF. The CDR3 DNA reads as TGTGCCAGCAGTTTGGACGGTAACTCGTATGGCTACACCTTC.